The 11 T cell receptor beta chains in this list originate from one sample, sequenced in a study of T cell responses to AZD1222 COVID-19 vaccine (dated by TCRdb to about 2021). To prepare the library, the immunoSEQ multiplex PCR assay was applied. As stored in TCRdb, this immuneACCESS dataset retains in-frame rearrangements with V and J assigned. A fraction of the clones does not appear; measured against another copy, unresolved V genes explain less than half of the discrepancy, and the remainder lacks a known reason. For this sample the table gives about 130,000 clones, of which around 90% were detected only once. The ten largest make up about 2.1% of the sample. What this sample's time point label stands for: baseline before first vaccination. This sample comprised peripheral blood, obtained on day 0 of AZD1222 vaccination. All receptors derive from an adult in good health.

This chain joins TRBV28 and TRBJ2-7; TRBD2 matches 9 bases. This CDR3 region has 14 residues. Germline-derived CDR1 and CDR2 are MDHEN and SYDVKM. Unmatched junction bases numbered 1, after V lost 2 bases and J lost 2 bases. CDR3 DNA: TGTGCCAGCAGTTTAAGCGGGGGGACCTACGAGCAGTACTTC. This encodes CASSLSGGTYEQYF.

V usage is TRBV7-8 and J usage is TRBJ2-2; 10 positions match TRBD1. V trimming: 2 bases; J trimming: 2 bases; junction bases outside the gene matches: 8. Per the germline V gene, CDR1 is SGHVS and CDR2 is FQNEAQ. The CDR3 length is 18 residues. CDR3 loop: CASSLWRTGGGNTGELFF. For the CDR3, the DNA is TGTGCCAGCAGCTTATGGAGGACAGGGGGTGGTAACACCGGGGAGCTGTTTTTT.

This clone was recorded once. The gene calls are TRBV5-1 and TRBJ2-7, with D maybe TRBD1 (6 bases). CDR3 length: 14 amino acids. V lost 4 bases and J lost 4, with 15 bases in between. Germline-derived CDR1 and CDR2 are SGHRS and YFSETQ. The DNA of the CDR3 is TGCGCCAGCAGCCCGGCCCAGGGGCTGTACGAGCAGTACTTC. Translating it yields CASSPAQGLYEQYF.

In its sample, this clone was seen once. The rearrangement joins TRBV19 to TRBJ1-1, with TRBD1 matching over 7 bases. V trimming: 5 bases; J trimming: 4 bases; junction bases outside the gene matches: 10. This CDR3 is 15 amino acids long. CDR1 is LNHDA, CDR2 SQIVND, per germline (reference sequence). DNA of the CDR3: TGTGCCAGTAGTGCGACACCGGACAGGACCACTGAAGCTTTCTTT. Translation gives CASSATPDRTTEAFF.

The rearrangement links TRBV5-6 to TRBJ2-7; 9 bases align to TRBD1. The J segment lost 4 bases and the V segment lost 4 bases, leaving 6 bases of the junction unmatched. The CDR3 loop spans 14 amino acids. Looked up from germline, CDR1 is SGHDT and CDR2 is YYEEEE. Here the CDR3 DNA reads TGTGCCAGCAGCCCCGGGACAGGGCGGTACGAGCAGTACTTC. Its protein product is CASSPGTGRYEQYF.

The gene calls are TRBV5-4 and TRBJ2-5, with 9 bases matching TRBD2. Germline trimming cut 4 bases from V and 5 bases from J; bases unmatched to any gene: 6. This CDR3 contains 14 residues. Germline lookup yields CDR1 SGHNT and CDR2 YYREEE (reference sequence). The CDR3 nucleotides are TGTGCCAGCAGCCCGGGACTAGCATGGGAGACCCAGTACTTC. It codes for CASSPGLAWETQYF. The whole variable domain, remainder taken from reference TRBV5-4 and TRBJ2-5, is ETGVTQSPTHLIKTRGQQVTLRCSSQSGHNTVSWYQQALGQGPQFIFQYYREEENGRGNFPPRFSGLQFPNYSSELNVNALELDDSALYLCASSPGLAWETQYFGPGTRLLVL.

This chain uses TRBV11-2 with TRBJ1-2, with 8 nucleotides matching TRBD1. Unmatched junction bases numbered 5, after V lost 2 bases and J lost 6 bases. CDR1 and CDR2 from the germline V gene are SGHAT and FQNNGV. The CDR3 is 14 amino acids. Here the CDR3 reads CASSLITGGDGYTF. The CDR3, as DNA: TGTGCCAGCAGCTTAATTACAGGGGGGGATGGCTACACCTTC.

The CDR3 DNA is TGCAGCGTTGAAATACTAGCGGGGGGCCTAGCCAAAAACATTCAGTACTTC. It encodes CSVEILAGGLAKNIQYF. The gene calls are TRBV29-1 and TRBJ2-4; 12 bases are a match to TRBD2. V dropped 2 bases and J dropped 0; count of bases not matched to a gene: 5. Germline CDR1 SQVTM, CDR2 ANQGSEA. The CDR3 contains 17 residues.

The chain has TRBV28 and TRBJ1-1; D not certain. Germline CDR1 and CDR2: MDHEN and SYDVKM. Trimming stripped 2 bases from V and 3 bases from J, with 13 bases between. This CDR3 is built from 15 residues. The CDR3 region is CASSLGNPRDTEAFF. The CDR3 coding sequence is TGTGCCAGCAGTTTAGGAAATCCTCGGGACACTGAAGCTTTCTTT.

The chain's CDR3 is CASSPGVTYEQYF. In DNA, the CDR3 is TGTGCCAGTAGTCCAGGGGTAACCTACGAGCAGTACTTC. This chain joins TRBV19 and TRBJ2-7; D possibly corresponds to TRBD1 (6 bases). The germline CDR1 and CDR2 sequences are LNHDA and SQIVND (reference sequence). V gave up 5 bases and J gave up 2 bases, with 10 bases separating them. This CDR3 has 13 residues.

This chain joins TRBV5-1 and TRBJ2-1; a weak D match, TRBD2 (6 bases). The CDR3 contains 17 residues. The germline V gene has CDR1 SGHRS and CDR2 YFSETQ. Trimming stripped 1 base from V and 0 bases from J, with 14 bases between. The CDR3 nucleotides read TGCGCCAGCAGCTTGTTTGGGGGGACGAGCTCCTACAATGAGCAGTTCTTC. It encodes CASSLFGGTSSYNEQFF.